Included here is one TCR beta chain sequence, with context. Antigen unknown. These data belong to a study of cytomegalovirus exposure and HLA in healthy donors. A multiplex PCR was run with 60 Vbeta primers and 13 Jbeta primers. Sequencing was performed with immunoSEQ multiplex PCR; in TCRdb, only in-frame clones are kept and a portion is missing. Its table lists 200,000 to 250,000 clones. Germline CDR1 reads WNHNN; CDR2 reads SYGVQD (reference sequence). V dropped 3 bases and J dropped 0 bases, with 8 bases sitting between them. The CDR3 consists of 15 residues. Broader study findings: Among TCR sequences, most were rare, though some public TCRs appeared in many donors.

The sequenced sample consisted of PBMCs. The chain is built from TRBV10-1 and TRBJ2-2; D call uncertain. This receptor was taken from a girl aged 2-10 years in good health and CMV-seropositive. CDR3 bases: TGCGCCAGCAGTGAACAGTATGCGAACACCGGGGAGCTGTTTTTT. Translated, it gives CASSEQYANTGELFF.